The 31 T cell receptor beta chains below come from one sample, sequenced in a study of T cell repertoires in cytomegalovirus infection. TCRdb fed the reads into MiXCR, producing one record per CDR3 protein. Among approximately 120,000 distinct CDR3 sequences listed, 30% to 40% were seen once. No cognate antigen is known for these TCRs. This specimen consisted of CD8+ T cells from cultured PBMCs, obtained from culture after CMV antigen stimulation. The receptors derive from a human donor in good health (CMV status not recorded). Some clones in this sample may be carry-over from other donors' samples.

Here the CDR3 DNA reads TGTGCCAGCAAGTCGGAATCGGAGACCCAGTACTTC. It codes for CASKSESETQYF. The chain carries TRBV6-5 and TRBJ2-5; D gene ambiguous. Trimming stripped 7 bases from V and 5 bases from J, with 11 bases between. Looked up from germline, CDR1 is MNHEY and CDR2 is SVGAGI. There are 12 residues in the CDR3.

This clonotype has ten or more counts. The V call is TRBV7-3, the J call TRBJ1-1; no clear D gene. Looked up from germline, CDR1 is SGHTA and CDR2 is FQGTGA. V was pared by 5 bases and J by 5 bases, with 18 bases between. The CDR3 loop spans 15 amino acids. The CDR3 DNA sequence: TGTGCCAGCAGCCCTCACACGGGTTTGGGGACTGAAGCTTTCTTT. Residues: CASSPHTGLGTEAFF.

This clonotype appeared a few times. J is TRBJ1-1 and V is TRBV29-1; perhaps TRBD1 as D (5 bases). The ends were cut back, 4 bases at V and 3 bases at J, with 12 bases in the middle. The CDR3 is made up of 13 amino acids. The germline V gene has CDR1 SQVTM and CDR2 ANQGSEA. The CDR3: CSVAGAEDTEAFF. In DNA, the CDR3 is TGCAGCGTTGCCGGGGCAGAGGACACTGAAGCTTTCTTT.

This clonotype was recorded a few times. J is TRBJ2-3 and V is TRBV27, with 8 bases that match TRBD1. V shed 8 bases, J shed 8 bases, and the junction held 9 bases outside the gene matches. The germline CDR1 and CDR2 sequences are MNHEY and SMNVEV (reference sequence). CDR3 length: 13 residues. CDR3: CASGQGLMVTQYF. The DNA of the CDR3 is TGTGCCAGCGGACAGGGTTTAATGGTTACGCAGTATTTT.

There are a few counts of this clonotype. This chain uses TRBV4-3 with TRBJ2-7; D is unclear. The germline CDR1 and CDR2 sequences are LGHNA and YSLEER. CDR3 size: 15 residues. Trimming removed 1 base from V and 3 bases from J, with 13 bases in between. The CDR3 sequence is CASSQASSANYEQYF. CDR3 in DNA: TGCGCCAGCAGCCAAGCCTCTTCAGCGAACTACGAGCAGTACTTC.

CDR3 DNA: TGTGCCAGCAGATTGGGCGGGTCTGGAAACACCATATATTTT. It translates to CASRLGGSGNTIYF. The gene calls are TRBV7-4 and TRBJ1-3; D call uncertain. V was shortened by 6 bases and J by 1 base, with 10 bases between the two germline ends. This CDR3 contains 14 residues. Looked up from germline, CDR1 is SGHVT and CDR2 is SQSDAQ.

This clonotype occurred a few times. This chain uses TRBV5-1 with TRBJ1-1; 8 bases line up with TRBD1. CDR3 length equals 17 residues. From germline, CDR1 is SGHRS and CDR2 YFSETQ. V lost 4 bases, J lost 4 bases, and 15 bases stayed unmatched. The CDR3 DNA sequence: TGCGCCAGCAGCCCCTGGGCAGGGGGCATTGGTGGCACTGAAGCTTTCTTT. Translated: CASSPWAGGIGGTEAFF. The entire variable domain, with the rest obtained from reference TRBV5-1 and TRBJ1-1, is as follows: KAGVTQTPRYLIKTRGQQVTLSCSPISGHRSVSWYQQTPGQGLQFLFEYFSETQRNKGNFPGRFSGRQFSNSRSEMNVSTLELGDSALYLCASSPWAGGIGGTEAFFGQGTRLTVV.

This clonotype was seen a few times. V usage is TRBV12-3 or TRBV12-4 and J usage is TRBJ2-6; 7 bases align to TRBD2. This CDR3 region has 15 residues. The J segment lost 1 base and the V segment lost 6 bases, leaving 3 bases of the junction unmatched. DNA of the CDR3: TGTGCCAGCAGATCGCGGGAGTCTGGGGCCAACGTCCTGACTTTC. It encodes CASRSRESGANVLTF.

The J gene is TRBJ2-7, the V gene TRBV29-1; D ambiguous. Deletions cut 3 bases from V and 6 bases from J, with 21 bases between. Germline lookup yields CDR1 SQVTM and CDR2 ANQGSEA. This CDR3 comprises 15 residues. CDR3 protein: CSVEIRYPTPGEQYF. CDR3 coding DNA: TGCAGCGTTGAGATAAGGTACCCAACTCCTGGCGAGCAGTACTTC.

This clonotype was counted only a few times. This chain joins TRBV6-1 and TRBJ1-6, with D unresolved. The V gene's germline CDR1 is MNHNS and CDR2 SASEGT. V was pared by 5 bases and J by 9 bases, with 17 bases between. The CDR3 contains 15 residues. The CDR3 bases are TGTGCCAGCAGTTTCCTGCCGCTAATGGGTTCACCCCTCCACTTT. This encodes CASSFLPLMGSPLHF.

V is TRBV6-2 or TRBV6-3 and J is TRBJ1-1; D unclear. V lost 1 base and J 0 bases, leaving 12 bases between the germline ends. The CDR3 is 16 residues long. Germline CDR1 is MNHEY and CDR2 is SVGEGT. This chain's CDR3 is CASSYFSSRVNTEAFF. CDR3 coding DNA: TGTGCCAGCAGTTACTTCTCTTCGCGGGTGAACACTGAAGCTTTCTTT.

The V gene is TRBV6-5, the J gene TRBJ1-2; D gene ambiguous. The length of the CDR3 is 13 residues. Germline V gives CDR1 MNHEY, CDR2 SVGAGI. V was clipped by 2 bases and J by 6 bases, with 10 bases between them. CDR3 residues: CASSYSPGDGYTF. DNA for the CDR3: TGTGCCAGCAGTTACAGCCCTGGGGATGGCTACACCTTC.

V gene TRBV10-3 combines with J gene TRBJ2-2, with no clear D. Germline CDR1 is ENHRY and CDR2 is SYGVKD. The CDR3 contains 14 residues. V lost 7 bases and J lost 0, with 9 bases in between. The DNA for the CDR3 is TGTGCCATCAATGAAGAGCCGAACACCGGGGAGCTGTTTTTT. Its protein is CAINEEPNTGELFF.

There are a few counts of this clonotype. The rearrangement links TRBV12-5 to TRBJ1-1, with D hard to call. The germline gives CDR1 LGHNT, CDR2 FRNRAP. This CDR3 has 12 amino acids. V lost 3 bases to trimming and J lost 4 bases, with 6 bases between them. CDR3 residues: CASGFGITEAFF. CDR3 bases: TGTGCTAGTGGTTTCGGGATCACTGAAGCTTTCTTT.

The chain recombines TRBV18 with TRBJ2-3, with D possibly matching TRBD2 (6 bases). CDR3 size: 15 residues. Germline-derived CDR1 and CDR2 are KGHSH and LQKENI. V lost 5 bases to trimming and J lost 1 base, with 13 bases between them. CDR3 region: CASSKSGLRTDTQYF. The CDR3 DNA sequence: TGTGCCAGCTCAAAATCGGGACTCCGCACAGATACGCAGTATTTT.

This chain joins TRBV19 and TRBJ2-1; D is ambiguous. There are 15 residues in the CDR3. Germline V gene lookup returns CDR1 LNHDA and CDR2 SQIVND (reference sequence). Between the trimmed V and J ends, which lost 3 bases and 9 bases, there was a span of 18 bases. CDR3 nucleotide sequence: TGTGCCAGTAGTATGGAGCTGGCCCCGGCGAGTGAGCAGTTCTTC. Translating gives CASSMELAPASEQFF.

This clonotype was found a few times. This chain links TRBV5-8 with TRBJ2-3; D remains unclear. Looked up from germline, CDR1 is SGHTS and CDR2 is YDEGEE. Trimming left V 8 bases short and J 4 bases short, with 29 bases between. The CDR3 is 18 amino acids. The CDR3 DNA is TGTGCCAGGAGCCGGGCAGTGATGGCCTCGGATGGCGCAGATACGCAGTATTTT. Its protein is CARSRAVMASDGADTQYF.

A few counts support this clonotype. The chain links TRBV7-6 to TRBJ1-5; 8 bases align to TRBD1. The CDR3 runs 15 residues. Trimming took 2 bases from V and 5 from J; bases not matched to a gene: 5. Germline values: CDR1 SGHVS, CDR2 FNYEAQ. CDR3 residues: CASSLNRGSDQPQHF. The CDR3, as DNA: TGTGCCAGCAGCTTAAACAGGGGGTCGGATCAGCCCCAGCATTTT.

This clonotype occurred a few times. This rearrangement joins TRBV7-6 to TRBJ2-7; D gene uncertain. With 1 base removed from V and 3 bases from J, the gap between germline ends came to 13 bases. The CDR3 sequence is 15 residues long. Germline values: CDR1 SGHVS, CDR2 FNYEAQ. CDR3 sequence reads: CASSLEKQPHYEQYF. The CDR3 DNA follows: TGTGCCAGCAGCTTAGAGAAGCAGCCCCACTACGAGCAGTACTTC.

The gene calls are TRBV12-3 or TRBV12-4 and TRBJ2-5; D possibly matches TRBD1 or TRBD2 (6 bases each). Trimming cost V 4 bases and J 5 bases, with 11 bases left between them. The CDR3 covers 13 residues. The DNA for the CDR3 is TGTGCCAGCAGTTCCCCGGGGGCGGAGACCCAGTACTTC. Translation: CASSSPGAETQYF.

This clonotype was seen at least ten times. In DNA form, the CDR3 reads TGTGCCAGCAGCCCACTCGAGGGACAGGGGGCGCCGGACACTGAAGCTTTCTTT. Translation: CASSPLEGQGAPDTEAFF. The rearrangement joins TRBV7-2 to TRBJ1-1; 12 bases line up with TRBD1. With V trimmed by 5 bases and J by 3 bases, 13 bases remained unmatched. Per the germline V gene, CDR1 is SGHTA and CDR2 is FQGNSA. This CDR3 is 18 amino acids long.

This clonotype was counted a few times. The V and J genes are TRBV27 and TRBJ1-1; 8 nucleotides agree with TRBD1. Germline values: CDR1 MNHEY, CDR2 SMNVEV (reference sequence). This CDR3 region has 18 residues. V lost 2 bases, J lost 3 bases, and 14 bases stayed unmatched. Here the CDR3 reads CASSLLMGEGTGHTEAFF. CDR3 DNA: TGTGCCAGCAGTTTACTTATGGGAGAAGGGACAGGCCACACTGAAGCTTTCTTT.

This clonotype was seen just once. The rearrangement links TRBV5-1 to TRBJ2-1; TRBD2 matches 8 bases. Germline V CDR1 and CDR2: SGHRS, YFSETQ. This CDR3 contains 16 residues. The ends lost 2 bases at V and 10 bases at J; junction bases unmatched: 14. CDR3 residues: CASSFDQRGIADEQFF. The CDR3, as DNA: TGCGCCAGCAGCTTCGACCAGCGGGGGATTGCGGACGAGCAGTTCTTC.

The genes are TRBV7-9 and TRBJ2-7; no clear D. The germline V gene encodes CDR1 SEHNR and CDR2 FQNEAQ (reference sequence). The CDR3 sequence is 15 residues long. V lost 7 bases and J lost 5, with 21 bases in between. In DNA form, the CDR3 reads TGTGCCAGCACCACCAGTCTTTTGACGTTCCACGAGCAGTACTTC. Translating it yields CASTTSLLTFHEQYF.

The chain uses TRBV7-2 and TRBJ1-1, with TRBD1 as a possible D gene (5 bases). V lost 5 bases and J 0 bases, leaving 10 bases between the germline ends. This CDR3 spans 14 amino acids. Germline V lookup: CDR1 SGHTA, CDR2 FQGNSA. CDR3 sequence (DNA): TGTGCCAGCAGCGAAGACAGCTTGAACACTGAAGCTTTCTTT. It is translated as CASSEDSLNTEAFF.

The CDR3 nucleotides read TGTGCCAGCACCCCCGACAAGGCGAAACAGAGCCAAAGTAAAGCTTTCTTT. It is translated as CASTPDKAKQSQSKAFF. The chain combines TRBV3-1 with TRBJ1-1; no firm D call. The CDR3 extends over 17 amino acids. V lost 7 bases and J 9 bases, leaving 30 bases between the germline ends. Germline loops: CDR1 LGHDT, CDR2 YNNKEL (reference sequence).

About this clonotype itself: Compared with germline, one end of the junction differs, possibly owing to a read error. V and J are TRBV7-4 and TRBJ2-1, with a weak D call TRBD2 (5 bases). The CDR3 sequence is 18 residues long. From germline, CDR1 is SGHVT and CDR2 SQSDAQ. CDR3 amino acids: CASSLAGPIHPVYNEQFF. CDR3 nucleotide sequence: TGTGCCAGCAGCCTAGCTGGACCCATCCACCCAGTCTACAATGAGCAGTTCTTC.

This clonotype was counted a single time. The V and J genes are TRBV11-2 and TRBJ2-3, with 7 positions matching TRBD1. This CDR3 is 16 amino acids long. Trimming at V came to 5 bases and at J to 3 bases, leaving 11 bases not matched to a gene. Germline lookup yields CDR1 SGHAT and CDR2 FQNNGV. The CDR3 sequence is CASSPRQGPGTDTQYF. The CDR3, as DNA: TGTGCCAGCAGCCCCCGACAGGGTCCAGGGACAGATACGCAGTATTTT. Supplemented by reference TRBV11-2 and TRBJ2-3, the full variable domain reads EAGVAQSPRYKIIEKRQSVAFWCNPISGHATLYWYQQILGQGPKLLIQFQNNGVVDDSQLPKDRFSAERLKGVDSTLKIQPAKLEDSAVYLCASSPRQGPGTDTQYFGPGTRLTVL.

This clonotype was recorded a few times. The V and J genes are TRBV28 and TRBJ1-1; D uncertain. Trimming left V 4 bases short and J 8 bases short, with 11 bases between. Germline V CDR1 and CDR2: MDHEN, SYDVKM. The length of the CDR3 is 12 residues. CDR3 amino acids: CASSSLLGEAFF. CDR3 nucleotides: TGTGCCAGCAGTTCTCTCCTGGGGGAAGCTTTCTTT.

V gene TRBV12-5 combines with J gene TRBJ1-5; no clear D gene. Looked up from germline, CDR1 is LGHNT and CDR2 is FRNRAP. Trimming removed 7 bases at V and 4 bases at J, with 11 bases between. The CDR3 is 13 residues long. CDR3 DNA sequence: TGTGCTAGTGCCAACGACGGGAATCAGCCCCAGCATTTT. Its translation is CASANDGNQPQHF.

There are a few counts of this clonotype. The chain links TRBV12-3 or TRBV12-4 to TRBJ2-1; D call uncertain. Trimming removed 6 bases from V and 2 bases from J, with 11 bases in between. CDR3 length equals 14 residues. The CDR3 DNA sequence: TGTGCCAGCAGCACCACAACGACCTACAATGAGCAGTTCTTC. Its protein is CASSTTTTYNEQFF.